This T cell receptor beta chain was captured by sequencing in a study of blood T cell repertoires in COVID-19. Study-level information: The samples span acute and convalescent COVID-19 from the United States, Italy and Spain. T cells, B-cell-depleted T cells, or PBMCs provided the cDNA or gDNA that served as material.

This clone was counted once. Original methodology: Using reference gene primer amplification, nucleated cell counts were estimated. The assay was immunoSEQ multiplex PCR, and TCRdb's table has in-frame clones only and misses some. The V and J calls and the clone size are those of that table, but D and trimming were determined from the DNA. The table lists almost 200,000 clones, about nine tenths of them singletons. The length of the CDR3 is 13 residues. With V trimmed by 2 bases and J by 5 bases, 1 base remained unmatched. The germline V gene has CDR1 SGHNT and CDR2 YYREEE (reference sequence). What was sequenced was peripheral blood. This rearrangement joins TRBV5-4 to TRBJ1-2; the match to TRBD1 covers 9 bases. This TCR came from a woman in her seventies with acute or convalescent COVID-19. CDR3 coding DNA: TGTGCCAGCAGCTTCGACAGGGGGTATGGCTACACCTTC. It encodes CASSFDRGYGYTF.